This T cell receptor (beta chain) was retrieved from a study of shared clonotypes between healthy human individuals. Study-wide findings and caveats: On the whole, naive subsets had larger estimated richness than memory subsets had. For naive CD4 cells, roughly 5% of clonotypes were shared across a handful of donors.

V lost 4 bases and J lost 3, with 23 bases in between. Germline CDR1 reads SGHRS; CDR2 reads YFSETQ. CDR3 size: 17 residues. The study ran the assay at deep level. Clones were read by immunoSEQ multiplex PCR, and TCRdb kept only the in-frame ones, dropping some. The table has approximately 320,000 clones, roughly 84% seen once. Worth noting for this clone: Its antigen remains unidentified.

The receptor was isolated from a man in his late teens or twenties in good health. What was sequenced was memory CD8+ T cells sorted from blood. Indicated subset: CD45RO+ cells pooled with CCR7-negative TemRA cells. The J gene is TRBJ2-7, the V gene TRBV5-1, with D perhaps matching TRBD2 (5 bases). CDR3 residues: CASSPPSLGSSLYEQYF. The CDR3, as DNA: TGCGCCAGCAGCCCTCCTTCTCTTGGGAGCAGCCTCTACGAGCAGTACTTC. Full variable domain (rest looked up from reference TRBV5-1 and TRBJ2-7): KAGVTQTPRYLIKTRGQQVTLSCSPISGHRSVSWYQQTPGQGLQFLFEYFSETQRNKGNFPGRFSGRQFSNSRSEMNVSTLELGDSALYLCASSPPSLGSSLYEQYFGPGTRLTVT.